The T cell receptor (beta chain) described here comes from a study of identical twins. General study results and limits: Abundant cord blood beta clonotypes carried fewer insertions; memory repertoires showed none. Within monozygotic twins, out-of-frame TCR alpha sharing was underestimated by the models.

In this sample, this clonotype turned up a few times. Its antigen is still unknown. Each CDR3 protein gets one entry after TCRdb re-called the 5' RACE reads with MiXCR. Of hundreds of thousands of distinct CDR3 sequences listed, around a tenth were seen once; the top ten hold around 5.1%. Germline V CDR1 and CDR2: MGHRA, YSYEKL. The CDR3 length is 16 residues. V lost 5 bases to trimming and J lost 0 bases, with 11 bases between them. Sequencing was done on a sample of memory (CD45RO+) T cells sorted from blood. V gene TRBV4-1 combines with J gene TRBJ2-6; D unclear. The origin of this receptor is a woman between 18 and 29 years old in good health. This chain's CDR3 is CASSGDGYSGANVLTF. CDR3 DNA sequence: TGCGCCAGCAGCGGAGACGGATACTCTGGGGCCAACGTCCTGACTTTC.